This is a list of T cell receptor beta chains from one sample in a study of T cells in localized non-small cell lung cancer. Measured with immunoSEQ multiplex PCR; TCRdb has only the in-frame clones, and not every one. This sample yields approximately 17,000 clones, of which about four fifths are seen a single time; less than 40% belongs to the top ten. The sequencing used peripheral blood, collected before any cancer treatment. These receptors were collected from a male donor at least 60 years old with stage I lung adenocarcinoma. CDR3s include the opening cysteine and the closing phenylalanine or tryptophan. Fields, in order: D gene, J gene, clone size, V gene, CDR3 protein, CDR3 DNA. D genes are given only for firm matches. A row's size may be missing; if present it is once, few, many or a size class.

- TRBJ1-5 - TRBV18 CASSPINGPQPQHF TGTGCCAGCTCACCAATCAACGGGCCTCAGCCCCAGCATTTT
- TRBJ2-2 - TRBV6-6 CASSYGAVNTGELFF TGTGCCAGCAGTTATGGGGCAGTGAACACCGGGGAGCTGTTTTTT
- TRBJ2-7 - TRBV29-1 CSVGSSYEQYF TGCAGCGTTGGCAGCTCCTACGAGCAGTACTTC
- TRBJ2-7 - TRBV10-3 CAISGFSYEQYF TGTGCCATCAGTGGGTTTTCCTACGAGCAGTACTTC
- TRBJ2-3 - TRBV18 CASSPPSDVNTDTQYF TGTGCCAGCTCACCACCTTCGGACGTTAACACAGATACGCAGTATTTT
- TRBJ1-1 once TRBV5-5 CASSLVLTEAFF TGTGCCAGCAGCTTGGTCTTAACTGAAGCTTTCTTT
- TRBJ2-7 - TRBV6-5 CASGYEQYF TGTGCCAGCGGCTACGAGCAGTACTTC
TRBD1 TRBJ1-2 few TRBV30 CAWSPRGQGVLYGYTF TGTGCCTGGAGTCCCAGAGGACAGGGGGTACTCTATGGCTACACCTTC
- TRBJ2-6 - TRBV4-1 CASSHLYSSGANVLTF TGCGCCAGCAGCCACCTTTATAGCTCTGGGGCCAACGTCCTGACTTTC
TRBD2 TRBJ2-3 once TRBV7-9 CASSFGLAGVVTDTQYF TGTGCCAGCAGCTTCGGACTAGCGGGAGTGGTCACAGATACGCAGTATTTT
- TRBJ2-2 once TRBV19 CASRGVINTGELFF TGTGCCAGTAGAGGGGTCATTAACACCGGGGAGCTGTTTTTT
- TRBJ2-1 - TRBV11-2 CASSPRQGGHEQFF TGTGCCAGCAGCCCGAGGCAGGGAGGACATGAGCAGTTCTTC
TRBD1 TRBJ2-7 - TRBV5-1 CASSFKTGGYEQYF TGCGCCAGCAGCTTCAAGACAGGGGGCTACGAGCAGTACTTC
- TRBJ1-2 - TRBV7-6 CASSFSLLEQGDGYTF TGTGCCAGCAGCTTTTCCCTCCTAGAACAGGGAGATGGCTACACCTTC
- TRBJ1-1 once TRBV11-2 CASSPTGREMNTEAFF TGTGCCAGCAGTCCTACAGGGAGGGAAATGAACACTGAAGCTTTCTTT
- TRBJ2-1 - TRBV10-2 CASGVSYNEQFF TGCGCCAGCGGGGTCTCCTACAATGAGCAGTTCTTC
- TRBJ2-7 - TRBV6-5 CASSRGASSYEQYF TGTGCCAGCAGTCGAGGGGCCTCCTCCTACGAGCAGTACTTC
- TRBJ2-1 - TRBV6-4 CASSESLSKEQFF TGTGCCAGCAGTGAATCGCTGTCTAAGGAGCAGTTCTTC
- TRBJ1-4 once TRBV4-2 CASSQDPRTTNEKLFF TGTGCCAGCAGCCAAGATCCCCGGACCACTAATGAAAAACTGTTTTTT
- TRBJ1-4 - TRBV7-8 CASSFRGGLGEKLFF TGTGCCAGCAGCTTTAGGGGAGGACTAGGTGAAAAACTGTTTTTT
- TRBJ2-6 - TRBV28 CASSSPSRANVLTF TGTGCCAGCAGTTCACCCTCTAGGGCCAACGTCCTGACTTTC
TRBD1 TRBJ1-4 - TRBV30 CAWSPRDRGVSEEKLFF TGTGCCTGGAGTCCCCGGGACAGGGGTGTGTCAGAGGAAAAACTGTTTTTT
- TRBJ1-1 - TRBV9 CASSVDTGYSVTEAFF TGTGCCAGCAGCGTAGATACAGGGTATTCCGTCACTGAAGCTTTCTTT
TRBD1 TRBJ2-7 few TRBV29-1 CSVSGGISYEQYF TGCAGCGTTTCAGGGGGCATTTCCTACGAGCAGTACTTC
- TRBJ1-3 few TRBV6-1 CASSEDGSSGNTIYF TGTGCCAGCAGTGAGGACGGTAGCTCTGGAAACACCATATATTTT
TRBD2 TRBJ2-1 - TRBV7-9 CASSSQRAGGKNEQFF TGTGCCAGCAGCTCACAACGGGCGGGGGGGAAGAATGAGCAGTTCTTC
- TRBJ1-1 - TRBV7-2 CASSFGSGTEAFF TGTGCCAGCAGCTTCGGTAGTGGCACTGAAGCTTTCTTT
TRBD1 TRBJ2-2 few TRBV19 CASRGTGVAGELFF TGTGCCAGTAGGGGGACAGGGGTGGCCGGGGAGCTGTTTTTT
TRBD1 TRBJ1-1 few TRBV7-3 CASSSGTGVGNTEAFF TGTGCCAGCAGCTCCGGGACAGGTGTCGGGAACACTGAAGCTTTCTTT